The next 14 T cell receptor beta chains were all read from a single sample in a study of blood T cells in healthy people across ages. Using a J-beta primer mix together with a sample-barcoded 5' primer, a second PCR was run for roughly 7 to 11 cycles. TCRdb analysed the 5' RACE reads with MiXCR anew, one entry per CDR3 protein. The sample consists of over 1,200,000 distinct CDR3 sequences, approximately 60% of them appearing once. Material for sequencing was blood. The receptors derive from a man aged 18 to 29 in good health.

The chain employs TRBV4-1 and TRBJ2-3, with 8 positions matching TRBD1. Germline-derived CDR1 and CDR2 are MGHRA and YSYEKL. The junction had 10 bases not matched to a gene; V was cut back by 4 bases and J by 4 bases. The CDR3 totals 16 residues. The DNA for the CDR3 is TGCGCCAGCAGCCGAACAGACAGGGGAGGTGCAGATACGCAGTATTTT. This codes for CASSRTDRGGADTQYF.

The gene calls are TRBV4-1 and TRBJ1-2; 8 bases line up with TRBD1. The CDR3 spans 16 residues. Germline lookup yields CDR1 MGHRA and CDR2 YSYEKL. V lost 2 bases to trimming and J lost 4 bases; unmatched junction nucleotides: 9. DNA of the CDR3: TGCGCCAGCAGCCAAAGAAATCAGGGGGCGGGCTATGGCTACACCTTC. Amino acids: CASSQRNQGAGYGYTF.

J is TRBJ2-1 and V is TRBV5-1; tentatively, D is TRBD2 (6 bases). Germline CDR1 SGHRS, CDR2 YFSETQ. This CDR3 has 14 residues. V dropped 4 bases and J dropped 4 bases, with 12 bases sitting between them. The CDR3 coding sequence is TGCGCCAGCAGCGTTAGCGGTCTTTACAATGAGCAGTTCTTC. Its protein product is CASSVSGLYNEQFF.

This chain links TRBV28 with TRBJ1-1, with 7 bases that match TRBD1. This CDR3 has 15 amino acids. Germline assignment: CDR1 MDHEN and CDR2 SYDVKM. V shed 5 bases and J 0 bases; nucleotides not matched to a gene: 6. CDR3 sequence: CASSESGTVNTEAFF. The CDR3 coding sequence is TGTGCCAGCAGTGAATCCGGGACAGTGAACACTGAAGCTTTCTTT. The full variable domain, with the rest looked up from reference TRBV28 and TRBJ1-1, is DVKVTQSSRYLVKRTGEKVFLECVQDMDHENMFWYRQDPGLGLRLIYFSYDVKMKEKGDIPEGYSVSREKKERFSLILESASTNQTSMYLCASSESGTVNTEAFFGQGTRLTVV.

Points on this clonotype: The junction differs from germline at one of its ends, possibly a read error. The chain has TRBV20-1 and TRBJ2-2; 7 nucleotides agree with TRBD1. The CDR3 runs 14 residues. Germline V gene lookup returns CDR1 DFQATT and CDR2 SNEGSKA (reference sequence). CDR3 sequence (DNA): TGCAGTGCGAGAGACAGGGTTTTCACCGGGGAGCTGTTTTTT. This sequence encodes CSARDRVFTGELFF.

The J gene is TRBJ2-2, the V gene TRBV27; D is undetermined. The CDR3 sequence is 14 residues long. V lost 0 bases to trimming and J lost 0 bases, with 2 bases between them. Germline lookup yields CDR1 MNHEY and CDR2 SMNVEV (reference sequence). The DNA for the CDR3 is TGTGCCAGCAGTTTATCCCCGAACACCGGGGAGCTGTTTTTT. It specifies CASSLSPNTGELFF.

The chain recombines TRBV18 with TRBJ2-5; 11 bases line up with TRBD2. CDR1 and CDR2 (germline): KGHSH, LQKENI. Trimming took 3 bases from V and 7 from J; bases not matched to a gene: 13. This CDR3 has 17 amino acids. CDR3 nucleotide sequence: TGTGCCAGCTCACCGGGACTAGCGGAGTGGCGTGGGGGGACCCAGTACTTC. As protein: CASSPGLAEWRGGTQYF.

V gene TRBV7-9 combines with J gene TRBJ2-7, with unresolved D. V lost 1 base and J 5 bases, leaving 6 bases between the germline ends. Germline V gives CDR1 SEHNR, CDR2 FQNEAQ (reference sequence). The CDR3 loop spans 12 amino acids. The CDR3: CASSLGDHEQYF. The CDR3 nucleotides read TGTGCCAGCAGCTTAGGAGACCACGAGCAGTACTTC.

This clonotype was seen more than once but under ten times. The V gene is TRBV4-1, the J gene TRBJ2-4; no firm D call. Judging by the DNA end, TRBJ2-7 fits better; the J call may be wrong. The CDR3 is 16 residues long. CDR1 and CDR2 from the germline V gene are MGHRA and YSYEKL. CDR3 DNA sequence: TGCGCCAGCAGCCAAGTCCCCTCGACCCCCGCATACGAGCAGTACTTC. It codes for CASSQVPSTPAYEQYF.

This clonotype has more than one count but fewer than ten. The rearrangement joins TRBV4-2 to TRBJ2-3; the D call may be TRBD1 or TRBD2 (6 bases each). Germline V gene data show CDR1 as LGHNA and CDR2 as YNFKEQ. The CDR3 length is 18 residues. V lost 1 base and J lost 0, with 17 bases in between. CDR3 loop: CASSQGMVGGPSTDTQYF. DNA of the CDR3: TGTGCCAGCAGCCAAGGAATGGTGGGGGGCCCTAGCACAGATACGCAGTATTTT.

The chain has TRBV29-1 and TRBJ2-1; possible D gene TRBD1, 6 bases. V was clipped by 5 bases and J by 6 bases, with 17 bases between them. Per the germline V gene, CDR1 is SQVTM and CDR2 is ANQGSEA. The CDR3 is 14 residues long. CDR3 DNA: TGCAGCGTTAGAGACAGGCTGGGTGTCAATGAGCAGTTCTTC. It encodes CSVRDRLGVNEQFF.

This clonotype showed up just a few times. The chain recombines TRBV20-1 with TRBJ2-4; possible D gene TRBD2, 5 bases. Germline CDR1 and CDR2: DFQATT and SNEGSKA (reference sequence). CDR3 length equals 14 residues. V was clipped by 3 bases and J by 0 bases, with 9 bases between them. The CDR3 DNA is TGCAGTGCTAGTGAGGGAATAGCCAAAAACATTCAGTACTTC. It translates to CSASEGIAKNIQYF.

The chain has TRBV15 and TRBJ2-5; perhaps TRBD1 as D (8 bases). The CDR3 runs to 17 residues. Germline CDR1 LNHNV, CDR2 YYDKDF (reference sequence). Trimming shortened V by 1 base and J by 10 bases, and 25 bases separated the two germline ends. In DNA form, the CDR3 reads TGTGCCACCAGCAGAGTAGGAACAGGGGGAGGGTTTGACGGCCAGTACTTC. This gives the protein CATSRVGTGGGFDGQYF.

This sequence joins TRBV4-1 and TRBJ2-3, with 12 bases aligning to TRBD2. The CDR3 has 20 amino acids. Germline CDR1 MGHRA, CDR2 YSYEKL. V shed 0 bases, J shed 5 bases, and the junction held 15 bases outside the gene matches. The CDR3: CASSQDWGGTSGSLGDTQYF. DNA for the CDR3: TGCGCCAGCAGCCAAGATTGGGGGGGGACTAGCGGGTCCCTTGGAGATACGCAGTATTTT.